This entry is about one T cell receptor (beta chain). Additional DNA sequences in this sample encode the identical CDR3. The data are from a study of shared clonotypes between healthy human individuals. The CDR3 runs 16 residues. The germline V gene encodes CDR1 SGHRS and CDR2 YFSETQ. The junction had 5 bases not matched to a gene; V was cut back by 3 bases and J by 0 bases. Some clones are missing from TCRdb's copy, which holds only in-frame ones; the method was immunoSEQ multiplex PCR. Here the sample spans 2,500,000 or so clones, approximately 94% being singletons. The specimen was naive CD4+ T cells from PBMCs. Subset indicated: CD45RA+ positively selected. The rearrangement links TRBV5-1 to TRBJ2-3, with TRBD2 matching over 9 bases. The TCR was taken from a man aged 18 to 35 in good health. Some clones in this sample may be carry-over from other donors' samples. In nucleotides, the CDR3 is TGCGCCAGCAGCTCACTAGCGGGCTTAAGCACAGATACGCAGTATTTT. Translating gives CASSSLAGLSTDTQYF.